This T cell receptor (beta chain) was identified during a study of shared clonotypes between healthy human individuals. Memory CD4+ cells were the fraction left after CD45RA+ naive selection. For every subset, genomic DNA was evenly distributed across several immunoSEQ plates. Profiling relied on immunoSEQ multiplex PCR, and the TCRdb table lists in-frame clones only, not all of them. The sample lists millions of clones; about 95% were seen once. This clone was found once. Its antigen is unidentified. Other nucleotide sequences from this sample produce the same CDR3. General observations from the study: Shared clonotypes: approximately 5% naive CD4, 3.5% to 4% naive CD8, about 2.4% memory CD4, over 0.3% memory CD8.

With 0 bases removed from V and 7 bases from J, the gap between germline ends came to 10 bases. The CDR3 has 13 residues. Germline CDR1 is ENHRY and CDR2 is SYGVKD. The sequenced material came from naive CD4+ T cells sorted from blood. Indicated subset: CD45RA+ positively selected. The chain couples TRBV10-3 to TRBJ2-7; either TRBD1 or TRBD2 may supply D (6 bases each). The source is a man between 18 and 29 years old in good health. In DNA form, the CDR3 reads TGTGCCATCAGTGAGTCGACAGGAGGGGAGCAGTACTTC. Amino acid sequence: CAISESTGGEQYF.